A selection of T cell receptor beta chains follows, all from one sample in a study of cytomegalovirus exposure and HLA in healthy donors. Measured with immunoSEQ multiplex PCR; TCRdb has only the in-frame clones, and not every one. Of fewer than 200,000 clones listed, around 88% are singletons. Sequencing input: PBMCs. Receptors were obtained from a woman aged 25-40 years in good health and CMV-seronegative. CDR3s leave out the opening cysteine and the closing phenylalanine or tryptophan. Size tells how often a clone was seen (once, few, many) or the class of an expanded clone, and some rows leave it out.

TRBJ2-1 | NA | TRBV28 | ASSPGLAGFGEQF
TRBJ1-1 | NA | TRBV10-1 | ASSSPGQQAF
TRBJ2-7 | NA | TRBV7-8 | ASSPRRGPSYEQY
TRBJ2-5 | NA | TRBV2 | ASSVLSGRAWETQY
TRBJ2-7 | NA | TRBV19 | ASSWGTSGRRPYEQY
TRBJ2-1 | NA | TRBV10-2 | ASSEPTSGLEQF
TRBJ2-7 | NA | TRBV5-4 | ASSPRGHTYEQY
TRBJ2-1 | few | TRBV27 | ASSLSGAGDYNEQF
TRBJ2-7 | NA | TRBV5-1 | ASSLPGVPYEQY
TRBJ1-1 | NA | TRBV15 | ATSRNMNTEAF
TRBJ1-3 | NA | TRBV6-5 | ASSYSTRGAIY
TRBJ2-7 | NA | TRBV6-1 | ASSEAGALQY
TRBJ2-7 | NA | TRBV4-1 | ASSQAEGTFTYEQY
TRBJ2-5 | NA | TRBV7-2 | ASSFGGVEETQY
TRBJ2-5 | once | TRBV12-5 | ASGGGALIEQY
TRBJ2-5 | NA | TRBV2 | ASSDWQNQETQY
TRBJ1-1 | NA | TRBV30 | AWTPGRGEAF
TRBJ1-2 | NA | TRBV15 | ATSRDPQGFGGYT
TRBJ2-1 | NA | TRBV28 | ASSLWGAGGVSEQF
TRBJ2-3 | NA | TRBV11-2 | ASSLGQGRDTQY
TRBJ2-1 | NA | TRBV11-2 | ASNPPGQIPKVSYNEQF
TRBJ2-7 | NA | TRBV7-3 | ASGNLAGGLYEQY
TRBJ2-1 | NA | TRBV4-1 | ASSQDWQSSYNEQF
TRBJ1-4 | NA | TRBV27 | ASSAGQGGVGKLF
TRBJ1-1 | NA | TRBV5-4 | ASSPFGQLKGEAF
TRBJ1-5 | NA | TRBV4-1 | ASSQDPQGTQH
TRBJ1-4 | NA | TRBV7-9 | ASSLAPSTNEKLF
TRBJ1-2 | NA | TRBV6-5 | ASKRDGGYGYT
TRBJ2-6 | NA | TRBV15 | ATRPRPGLAGGISGANVLT
TRBJ2-3 | NA | TRBV29-1 | SVEERGTDTQY
TRBJ2-1 | NA | TRBV9 | ASSAGTSGREEQF
TRBJ2-1 | NA | TRBV19 | ASSIAWGLENEQF
TRBJ1-6 | few | TRBV4-3 | ASSQDQGVFSPLH
TRBJ1-3 | once | TRBV7-9 | ASSPDSRKNTIY
TRBJ1-2 | NA | TRBV19 | ASSLTGYGYT
TRBJ2-7 | NA | TRBV7-8 | ASSFASGSPYEQY
TRBJ2-2 | NA | TRBV27 | ASSLRSTGELF
TRBJ2-3 | NA | TRBV19 | ASSIGGGGTDTQY
TRBJ1-2 | NA | TRBV5-1 | ASSPTGSGYT
TRBJ2-7 | NA | TRBV4-1 | ASSQEGGISDDEQY
TRBJ2-2 | NA | TRBV9 | ASSVVVTGELF
TRBJ2-1 | NA | TRBV11-2 | ASRHPGQNNEQF
TRBJ2-3 | few | TRBV6-1 | ASSELGTDTQY
TRBJ1-1 | NA | TRBV27 | ASSLLGGSTEAF
TRBJ2-1 | NA | TRBV6-1 | ASSEGPGVNEQF
TRBJ2-7 | once | TRBV7-9 | ASSPRRADVYEQY
TRBJ2-5 | NA | TRBV4-1 | ASSQVLSGGETQY
TRBJ2-7 | NA | TRBV7-2 | ASSRSGSYEQY
TRBJ2-7 | few | TRBV9 | ASSPGVGDYEQY
TRBJ2-7 | once | TRBV6-1 | AGKGASGSYEQY
TRBJ2-2 | NA | TRBV13 | ASSLVAVGGTGLNTGELF
TRBJ2-3 | NA | TRBV6-1 | ASSEAGVADTQY